This T cell receptor (beta chain) was captured in a study of low-dose radiotherapy and immunotherapy resistance in tumors. Study as a whole: Doses of 0.5 Gy per fraction every 2 weeks, totaling 6.5 Gy, went to Cohort 1. Fractions of 1 Gy went to Cohort 2 every two weeks, for 13 Gy over 26 weeks.

Germline values: CDR1 SEHNR, CDR2 FQNEAQ (reference sequence). With V trimmed by 1 base and J by 7 bases, 3 bases remained unmatched. The CDR3 is 14 residues long. This clonotype has a count of ten or more. First-strand cDNA used TRAV- and TRBV-specific primers, covering alpha and beta chains. Amplification of TCRs used a constant-region primer and V-primer adapter for 20 PCR cycles. TCRdb re-derived calls from the reads in MiXCR, one entry per CDR3 protein. The sample contains tens of thousands of distinct CDR3 sequences, 15% to 20% of which appear only once. Indicated time point: before trial treatment. Along with nivolumab and ipilimumab, donors received aspirin, low-dose cyclophosphamide and low-dose radiotherapy. Advanced solid tumors lacking tumor-infiltrating lymphocytes were present in eligible patients.

Sequenced here: PBMCs, sampled before treatment. J is TRBJ2-5 and V is TRBV7-9; 10 bases line up with TRBD2. The sequence came from a male donor with prostate cancer. The CDR3 loop is CASSLDPSGGTQYF. CDR3 coding DNA: TGTGCCAGCAGCTTAGACCCTAGCGGGGGGACCCAGTACTTC.